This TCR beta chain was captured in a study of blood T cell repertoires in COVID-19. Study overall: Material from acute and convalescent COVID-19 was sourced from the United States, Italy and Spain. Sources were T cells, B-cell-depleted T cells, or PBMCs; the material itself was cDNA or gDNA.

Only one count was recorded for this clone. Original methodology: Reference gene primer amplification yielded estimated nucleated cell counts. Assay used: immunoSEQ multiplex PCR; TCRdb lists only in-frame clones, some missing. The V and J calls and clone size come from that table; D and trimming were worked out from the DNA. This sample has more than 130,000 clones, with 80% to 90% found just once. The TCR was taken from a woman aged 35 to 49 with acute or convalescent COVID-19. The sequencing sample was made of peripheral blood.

In DNA form, the CDR3 reads TGTGCCAGCAGTCCAGTCGACAGGTACAGCTATGGCTACACCTTC. Translating gives CASSPVDRYSYGYTF. The gene calls are TRBV28 and TRBJ1-2; D is possibly TRBD1 (6 bases). CDR3 length: 15 residues. Per germline, CDR1 MDHEN and CDR2 SYDVKM. The V end lost 5 bases, the J end lost 4 bases, and 17 bases lay between the germline ends.